One sample yielded the 3 T cell receptor beta chains listed below, sequenced in a study of PD-L1 blockade in urothelial cancer. The table came from immunoSEQ multiplex PCR; TCRdb's copy has only in-frame clones and leaves some out. The table has more than 35,000 clones, roughly four fifths seen once. The sequencing here drew on PBMCs, taken around atezolizumab (anti-PD-L1) treatment. The receptor set was obtained from a man between 65 and 79 years old with urothelial cancer.

J is TRBJ1-1 and V is TRBV9; 7 bases agree with TRBD1. The junction had 11 bases not matched to a gene; V was cut back by 4 bases and J by 5 bases. Germline V gene sequence: CDR1 SGDLS, CDR2 YYNGEE. This CDR3 spans 15 amino acids. The CDR3 spells CASSPRQGIGTEAFF. Here the CDR3 DNA reads TGTGCCAGCAGCCCACGACAGGGCATAGGGACTGAAGCTTTCTTT.

The chain carries TRBV6-1 and TRBJ2-1; D gene ambiguous. This CDR3 has 13 amino acids. Germline V gene sequence: CDR1 MNHNS, CDR2 SASEGT. Trimming took off 8 bases at V and 3 bases at J, with 11 bases between the two ends. CDR3 bases: TGTGCCAGCGGATGGGCCCTCTACAATGAGCAGTTCTTC. Translated: CASGWALYNEQFF.

This sequence joins TRBV4-2 and TRBJ1-2; 11 nucleotides align to TRBD1. Trimming cost V 4 bases and J 8 bases; bases outside gene matches: 6. Looked up from germline, CDR1 is LGHNA and CDR2 is YNFKEQ. The CDR3 contains 14 residues. The CDR3 sequence: CASSPGQGATGYTF. The CDR3 DNA is TGTGCCAGCAGCCCTGGACAGGGGGCGACCGGCTACACCTTC.